Below, one TCR beta chain is given with its context. Its specificity is unknown. The sample belongs to a study of T cell responses to AZD1222 COVID-19 vaccine. General observations from the study: Only five or six AZD1222 recipients were seropositive at baseline. Vaccine-associated CD4 TCRs ranged over spike, dominating at 160-218 and 743-854. In the spike-specific TCR repertoire, nearly half reportedly target unmutated variant regions. Donors were largely white British and mainly female; clonal diversity was possibly underestimated.

The CDR3 consists of 15 residues. The V and J ends lost 11 bases and 0 bases, in that order; junction bases with no gene match: 10. Germline V gene sequence: CDR1 SGHTA, CDR2 FQGNSA. The method was immunoSEQ multiplex PCR; TCRdb's version includes in-frame clones alone and lacks a portion of them. Of more than 95,000 clones in the sample, roughly 86% are singletons; the top ten hold roughly 3.3%. The chain has TRBV7-2 and TRBJ2-1, with 7 bases lining up with TRBD2. The receptor was isolated from an adult who received the MenACWY meningococcal vaccine as a control. The sample in question was peripheral blood, obtained 28 days after the second dose of the MenACWY control vaccine. The CDR3 here is CAPRGENSSYNEQFF. In DNA, the CDR3 is TGTGCCCCCCGGGGGGAAAATAGCTCCTACAATGAGCAGTTCTTC.